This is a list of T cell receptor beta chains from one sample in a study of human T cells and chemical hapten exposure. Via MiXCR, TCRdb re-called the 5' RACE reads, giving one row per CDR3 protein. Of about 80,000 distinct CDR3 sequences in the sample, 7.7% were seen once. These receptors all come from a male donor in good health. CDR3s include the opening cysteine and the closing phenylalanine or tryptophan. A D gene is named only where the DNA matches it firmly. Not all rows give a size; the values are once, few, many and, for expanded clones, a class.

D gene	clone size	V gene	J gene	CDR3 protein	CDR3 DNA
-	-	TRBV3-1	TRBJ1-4	CASSQDRADFLYATNEKLFF	TGTGCCAGCAGCCAAGATAGAGCGGACTTTTTATATGCAACTAATGAAAAACTGTTTTTT
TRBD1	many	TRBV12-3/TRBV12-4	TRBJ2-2	CASSPGGAGTGELFF	TGTGCCAGCAGTCCAGGGGGCGCGGGCACCGGGGAGCTGTTTTTT
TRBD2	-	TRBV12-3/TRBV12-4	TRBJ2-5	CASSLRTSGSPKTQYF	TGTGCCAGCAGTCTCCGGACTAGCGGGAGTCCAAAGACCCAGTACTTC
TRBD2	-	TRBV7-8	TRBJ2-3	CASRPKVGGTGRLTDTQYF	TGTGCCAGCAGGCCCAAGGTGGGGGGGACGGGACGGTTGACAGATACGCAGTATTTT
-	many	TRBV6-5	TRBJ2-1	CASRNLRYNEQFF	TGTGCCAGCAGGAATCTCAGGTACAATGAGCAGTTCTTC
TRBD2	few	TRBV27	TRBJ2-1	CASSLSSEGASGSFPNEQFF	TGTGCCAGCAGTTTATCGTCTGAGGGGGCTAGCGGGAGTTTTCCAAATGAGCAGTTCTTC
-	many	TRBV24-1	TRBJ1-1	CATSDHRAFF	TGTGCCACCAGTGACCACCGAGCTTTCTTT
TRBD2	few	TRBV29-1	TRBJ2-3	CSETLAGTTDTQYF	TGCAGCGAAACACTAGCGGGGACCACAGATACGCAGTATTTT
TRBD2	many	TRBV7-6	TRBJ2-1	CASSPGPPSGRVGDEQFF	TGTGCCAGCAGCCCCGGACCGCCTAGCGGGAGAGTGGGGGATGAGCAGTTCTTC
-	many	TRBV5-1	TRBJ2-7	CASSPLAETPYEQYF	TGCGCCAGCAGCCCATTGGCAGAGACCCCTTACGAGCAGTACTTC
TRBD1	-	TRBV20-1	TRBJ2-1	CSAPDRADYNEQFF	TGCAGTGCTCCCGACAGGGCCGACTACAATGAGCAGTTCTTC
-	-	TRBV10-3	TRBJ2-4	CAIKAEGDPKNIQYF	TGTGCCATCAAAGCGGAGGGGGACCCCAAAAACATTCAGTACTTC
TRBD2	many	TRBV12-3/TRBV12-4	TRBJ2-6	CASRGWAGVTGANVLTF	TGTGCCAGCCGTGGATGGGCGGGAGTAACTGGGGCCAACGTCCTGACTTTC
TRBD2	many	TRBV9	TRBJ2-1	CASSVVEGGRAGSEQFF	TGTGCCAGCAGCGTAGTCGAGGGCGGGAGGGCCGGTAGTGAGCAGTTCTTC
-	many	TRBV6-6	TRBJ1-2	CAISSGYGYTF	TGTGCCATCTCGTCGGGGTATGGCTACACCTTC
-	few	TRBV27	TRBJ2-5	CASSLARAETQYF	TGTGCCAGCAGTTTGGCCAGGGCAGAGACCCAGTACTTC
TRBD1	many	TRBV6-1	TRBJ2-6	CASSPDRGSGANVLTF	TGTGCCAGCAGTCCCGACAGGGGCTCTGGGGCCAACGTCCTGACTTTC
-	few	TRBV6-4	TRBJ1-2	CASSDQGTPDLYGYTF	TGTGCCAGCAGTGACCAGGGGACACCCGATTTGTATGGCTACACCTTC
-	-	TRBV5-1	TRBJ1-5	CASSLAPSGAGQPQHF	TGCGCCAGCAGCTTGGCTCCTTCGGGGGCTGGTCAGCCCCAGCATTTT
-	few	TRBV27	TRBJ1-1	CASSPPLGIGEAFF	TGTGCCAGCAGTCCCCCTCTGGGGATCGGGGAAGCTTTCTTT